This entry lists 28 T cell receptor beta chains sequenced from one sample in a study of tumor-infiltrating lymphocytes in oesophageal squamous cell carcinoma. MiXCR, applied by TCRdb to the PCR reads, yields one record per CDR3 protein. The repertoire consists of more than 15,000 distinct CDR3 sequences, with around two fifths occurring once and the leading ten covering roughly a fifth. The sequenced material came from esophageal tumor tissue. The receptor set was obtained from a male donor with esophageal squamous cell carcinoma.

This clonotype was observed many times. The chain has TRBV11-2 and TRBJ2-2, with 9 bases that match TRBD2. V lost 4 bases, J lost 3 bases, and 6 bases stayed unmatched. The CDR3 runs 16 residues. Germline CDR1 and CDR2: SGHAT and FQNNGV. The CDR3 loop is CASSSRLAVDTGELFF. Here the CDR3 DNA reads TGTGCCAGCAGCTCACGACTAGCGGTGGACACCGGGGAGCTGTTTTTT. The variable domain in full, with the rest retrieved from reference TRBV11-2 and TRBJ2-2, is EAGVAQSPRYKIIEKRQSVAFWCNPISGHATLYWYQQILGQGPKLLIQFQNNGVVDDSQLPKDRFSAERLKGVDSTLKIQPAKLEDSAVYLCASSSRLAVDTGELFFGEGSRLTVL.

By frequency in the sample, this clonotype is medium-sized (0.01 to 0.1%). CDR3 amino acids: CASSPRSSPSGANVLTF. CDR3 DNA: TGTGCCAGCAGCCCCAGGTCTTCCCCCTCTGGGGCCAACGTCCTGACTTTC. The V call is TRBV5-4, the J call TRBJ2-6; no clear D. From germline, CDR1 is SGHNT and CDR2 YYREEE (reference sequence). V lost 4 bases to trimming and J lost 0 bases, with 14 bases between them. This CDR3 contains 17 residues.

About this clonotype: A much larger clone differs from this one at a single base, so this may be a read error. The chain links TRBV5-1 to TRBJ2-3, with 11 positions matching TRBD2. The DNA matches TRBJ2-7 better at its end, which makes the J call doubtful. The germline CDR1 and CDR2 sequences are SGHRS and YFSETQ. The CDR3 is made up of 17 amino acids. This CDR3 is CASSLRTGTSGYNEQYF. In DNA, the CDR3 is TGCGCCAGCAGCTTGCGGACAGGGACTAGCGGCTACAATGAGCAGTACTTC.

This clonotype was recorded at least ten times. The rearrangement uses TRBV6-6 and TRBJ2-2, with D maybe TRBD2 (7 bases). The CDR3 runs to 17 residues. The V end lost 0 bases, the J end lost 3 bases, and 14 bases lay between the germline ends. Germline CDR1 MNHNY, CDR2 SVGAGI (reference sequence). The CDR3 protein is CASSYSGGGRYTGELFF. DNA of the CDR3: TGTGCCAGCAGTTACTCAGGGGGGGGCAGGTACACCGGGGAGCTGTTTTTT.

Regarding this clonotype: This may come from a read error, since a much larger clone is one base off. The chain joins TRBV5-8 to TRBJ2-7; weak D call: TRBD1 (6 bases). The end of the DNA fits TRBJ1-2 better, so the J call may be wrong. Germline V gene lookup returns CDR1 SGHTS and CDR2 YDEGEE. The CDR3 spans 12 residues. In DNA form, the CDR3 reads TGTGCCAGCAGCGGGAGGGACAATGGCTACACCTTC. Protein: CASSGRDNGYTF.

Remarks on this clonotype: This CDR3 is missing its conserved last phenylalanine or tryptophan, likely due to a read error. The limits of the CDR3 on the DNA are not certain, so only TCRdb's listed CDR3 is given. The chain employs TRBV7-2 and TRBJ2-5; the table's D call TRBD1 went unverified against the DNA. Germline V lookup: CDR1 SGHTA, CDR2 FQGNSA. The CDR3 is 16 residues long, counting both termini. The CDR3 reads CASSTDRQSYEQYFGS.

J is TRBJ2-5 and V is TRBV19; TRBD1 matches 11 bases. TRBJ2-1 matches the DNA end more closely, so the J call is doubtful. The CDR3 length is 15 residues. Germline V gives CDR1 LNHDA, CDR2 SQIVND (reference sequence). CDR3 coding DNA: TGTGCCAGTAGTACGGACAGGGGGCCCTACAATGAGCAGTTCTTC. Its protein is CASSTDRGPYNEQFF.

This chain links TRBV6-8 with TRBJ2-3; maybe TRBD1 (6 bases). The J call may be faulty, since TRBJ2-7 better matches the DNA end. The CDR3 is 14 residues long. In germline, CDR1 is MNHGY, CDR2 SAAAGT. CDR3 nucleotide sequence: TGTGCCAGCAGTCCTAGGGGGACCCCCTACGAGCAGTACTTC. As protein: CASSPRGTPYEQYF.

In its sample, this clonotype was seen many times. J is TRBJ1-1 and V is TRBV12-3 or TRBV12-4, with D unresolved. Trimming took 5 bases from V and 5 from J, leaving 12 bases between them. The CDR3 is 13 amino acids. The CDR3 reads CASSPDGNTEAFF. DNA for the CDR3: TGTGCCAGCAGTCCTGACGGGAATACTGAAGCTTTCTTT.

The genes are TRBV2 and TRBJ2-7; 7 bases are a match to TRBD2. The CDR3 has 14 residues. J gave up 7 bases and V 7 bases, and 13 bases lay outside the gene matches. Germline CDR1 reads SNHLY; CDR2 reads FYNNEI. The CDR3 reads CASTRGRGGNEQYF. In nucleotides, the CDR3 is TGTGCCAGCACCCGGGGTAGGGGAGGGAATGAGCAGTACTTC.

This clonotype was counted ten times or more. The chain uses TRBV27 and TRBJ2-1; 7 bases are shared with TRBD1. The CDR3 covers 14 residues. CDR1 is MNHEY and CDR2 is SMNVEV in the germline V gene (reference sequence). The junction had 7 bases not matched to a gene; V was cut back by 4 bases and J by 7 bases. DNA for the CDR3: TGTGCCAGCAGTTCTGGGACAGCGCTGAATGAGCAGTTCTTC. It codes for CASSSGTALNEQFF.

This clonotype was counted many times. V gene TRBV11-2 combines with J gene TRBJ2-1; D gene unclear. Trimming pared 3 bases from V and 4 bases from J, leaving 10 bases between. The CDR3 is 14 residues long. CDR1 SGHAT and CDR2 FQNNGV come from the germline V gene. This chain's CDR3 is CASSLATAYNEQFF. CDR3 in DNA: TGTGCCAGCAGCTTGGCTACAGCTTACAATGAGCAGTTCTTC.

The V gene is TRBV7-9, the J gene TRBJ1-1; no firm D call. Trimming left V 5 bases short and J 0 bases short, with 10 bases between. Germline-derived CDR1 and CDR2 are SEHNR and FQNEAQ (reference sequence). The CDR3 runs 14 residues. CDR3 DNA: TGTGCCAGCAGCCGAATGCAATTGAACACTGAAGCTTTCTTT. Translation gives CASSRMQLNTEAFF. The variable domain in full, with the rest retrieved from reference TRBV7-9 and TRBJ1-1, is DTGVSQNPRHKITKRGQNVTFRCDPISEHNRLYWYRQTLGQGPEFLTYFQNEAQLEKSRLLSDRFSAERPKGSFSTLEIQRTEQGDSAMYLCASSRMQLNTEAFFGQGTRLTVV.

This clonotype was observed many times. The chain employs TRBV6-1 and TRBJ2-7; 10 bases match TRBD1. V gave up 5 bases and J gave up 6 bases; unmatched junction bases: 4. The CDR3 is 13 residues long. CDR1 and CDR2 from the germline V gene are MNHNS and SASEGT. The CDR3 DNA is TGTGCCAGCAGTTCGACAGGGGGCGGCGAGCAGTACTTC. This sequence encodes CASSSTGGGEQYF.

The CDR3 reads CASKSTNTRGNEQYF. The DNA for the CDR3 is TGTGCCAGCAAAAGCACAAATACCAGGGGCAATGAGCAGTACTTC. J is TRBJ2-7 and V is TRBV7-2, with D perhaps TRBD1 (6 bases). Germline lookup yields CDR1 SGHTA and CDR2 FQGNSA. Trimming stripped 7 bases from V and 7 bases from J, with 23 bases between. CDR3 length equals 15 residues.

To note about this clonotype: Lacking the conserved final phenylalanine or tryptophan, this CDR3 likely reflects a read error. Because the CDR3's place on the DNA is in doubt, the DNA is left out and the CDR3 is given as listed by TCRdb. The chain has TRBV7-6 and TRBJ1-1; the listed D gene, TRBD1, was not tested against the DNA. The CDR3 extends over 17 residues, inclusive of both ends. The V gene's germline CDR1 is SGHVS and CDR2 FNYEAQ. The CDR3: CASSFRLAAPTSSTSGQ.

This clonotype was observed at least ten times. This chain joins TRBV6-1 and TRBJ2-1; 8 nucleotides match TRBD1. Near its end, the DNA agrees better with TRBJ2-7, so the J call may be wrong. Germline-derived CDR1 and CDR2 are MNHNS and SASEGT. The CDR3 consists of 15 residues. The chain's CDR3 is CASRPGAAGGHEQYF. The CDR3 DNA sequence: TGTGCCAGCAGACCAGGGGCGGCAGGGGGCCACGAGCAGTACTTC.

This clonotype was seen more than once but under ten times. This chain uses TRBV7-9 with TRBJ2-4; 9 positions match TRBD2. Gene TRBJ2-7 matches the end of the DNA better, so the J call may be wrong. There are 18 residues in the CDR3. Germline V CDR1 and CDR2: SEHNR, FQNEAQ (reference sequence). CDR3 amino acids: CASSLAAGGPPSSYEQYF. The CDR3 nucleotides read TGTGCCAGCAGCTTAGCGGCGGGAGGGCCCCCTAGCTCCTACGAGCAGTACTTC.

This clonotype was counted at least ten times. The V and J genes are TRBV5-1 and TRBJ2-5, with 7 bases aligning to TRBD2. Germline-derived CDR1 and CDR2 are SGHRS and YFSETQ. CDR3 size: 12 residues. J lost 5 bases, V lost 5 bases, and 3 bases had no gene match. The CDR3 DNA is TGCGCCAGCAGAGAAGCGGGGGAGACCCAGTACTTC. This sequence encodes CASREAGETQYF.

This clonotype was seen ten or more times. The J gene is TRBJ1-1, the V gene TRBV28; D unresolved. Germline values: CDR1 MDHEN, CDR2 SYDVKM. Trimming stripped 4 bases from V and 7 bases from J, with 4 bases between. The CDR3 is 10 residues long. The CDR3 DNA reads TGTGCCAGCAGTTATAATGAAGCTTTCTTT. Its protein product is CASSYNEAFF.

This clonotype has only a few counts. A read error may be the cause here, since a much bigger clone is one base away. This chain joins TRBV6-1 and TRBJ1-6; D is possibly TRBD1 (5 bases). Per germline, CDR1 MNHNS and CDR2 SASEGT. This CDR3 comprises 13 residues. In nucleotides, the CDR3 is TGTGCCAGCAGGACAGCTGGTTATTCACCCCCCCACTTT. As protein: CASRTAGYSPPHF.

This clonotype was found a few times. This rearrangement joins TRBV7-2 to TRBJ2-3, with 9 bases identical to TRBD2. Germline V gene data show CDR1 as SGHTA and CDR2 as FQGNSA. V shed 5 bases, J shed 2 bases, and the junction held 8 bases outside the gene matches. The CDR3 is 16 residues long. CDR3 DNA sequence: TGTGCCAGCAGCCAGGGGCTAGCGGGAAACACAGATACGCAGTATTTT. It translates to CASSQGLAGNTDTQYF.

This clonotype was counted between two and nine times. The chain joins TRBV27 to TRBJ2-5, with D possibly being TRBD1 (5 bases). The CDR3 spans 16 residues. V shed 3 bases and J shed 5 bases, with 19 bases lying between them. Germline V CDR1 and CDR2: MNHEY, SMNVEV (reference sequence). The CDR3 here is CASSFLGTGPGETQYF. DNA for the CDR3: TGTGCCAGCAGTTTTCTCGGAACAGGACCAGGGGAGACCCAGTACTTC.

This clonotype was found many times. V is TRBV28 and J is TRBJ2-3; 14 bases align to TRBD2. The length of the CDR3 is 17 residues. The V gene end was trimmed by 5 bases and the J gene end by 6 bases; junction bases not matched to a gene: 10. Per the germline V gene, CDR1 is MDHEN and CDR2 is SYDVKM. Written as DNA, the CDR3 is TGTGCCAGCAGTCCATTGACTAGCGGGGGGGGGGTTGATACGCAGTATTTT. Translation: CASSPLTSGGGVDTQYF.

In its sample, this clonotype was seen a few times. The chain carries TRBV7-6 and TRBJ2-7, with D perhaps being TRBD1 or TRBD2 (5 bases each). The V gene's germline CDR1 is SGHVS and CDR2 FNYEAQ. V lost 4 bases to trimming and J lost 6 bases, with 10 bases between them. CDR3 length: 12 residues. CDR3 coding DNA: TGTGCCAGCAGCTCCGGGACGGTCGAGCAGTACTTC. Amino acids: CASSSGTVEQYF.

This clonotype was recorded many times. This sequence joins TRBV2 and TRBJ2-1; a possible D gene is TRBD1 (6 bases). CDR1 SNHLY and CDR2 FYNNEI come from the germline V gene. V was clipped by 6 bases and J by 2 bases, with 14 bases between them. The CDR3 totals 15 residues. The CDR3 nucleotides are TGTGCCAGCAGGGGCACTAGACAGGCCTACAATGAGCAGTTCTTC. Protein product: CASRGTRQAYNEQFF.

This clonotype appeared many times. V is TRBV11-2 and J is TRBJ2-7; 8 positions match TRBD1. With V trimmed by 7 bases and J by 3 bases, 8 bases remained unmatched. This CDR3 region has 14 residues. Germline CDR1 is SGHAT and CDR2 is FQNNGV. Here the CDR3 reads CASTLTGAYYEQYF. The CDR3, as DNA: TGTGCCAGCACTCTGACAGGGGCCTACTACGAGCAGTACTTC.

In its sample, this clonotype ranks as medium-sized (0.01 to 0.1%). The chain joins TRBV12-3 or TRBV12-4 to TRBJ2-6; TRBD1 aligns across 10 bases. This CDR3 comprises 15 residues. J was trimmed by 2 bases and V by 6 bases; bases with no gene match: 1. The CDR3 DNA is TGTGCCAGCAGGGGGACAGGGGCTGGGGCCAACGTCCTGACTTTC. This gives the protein CASRGTGAGANVLTF.